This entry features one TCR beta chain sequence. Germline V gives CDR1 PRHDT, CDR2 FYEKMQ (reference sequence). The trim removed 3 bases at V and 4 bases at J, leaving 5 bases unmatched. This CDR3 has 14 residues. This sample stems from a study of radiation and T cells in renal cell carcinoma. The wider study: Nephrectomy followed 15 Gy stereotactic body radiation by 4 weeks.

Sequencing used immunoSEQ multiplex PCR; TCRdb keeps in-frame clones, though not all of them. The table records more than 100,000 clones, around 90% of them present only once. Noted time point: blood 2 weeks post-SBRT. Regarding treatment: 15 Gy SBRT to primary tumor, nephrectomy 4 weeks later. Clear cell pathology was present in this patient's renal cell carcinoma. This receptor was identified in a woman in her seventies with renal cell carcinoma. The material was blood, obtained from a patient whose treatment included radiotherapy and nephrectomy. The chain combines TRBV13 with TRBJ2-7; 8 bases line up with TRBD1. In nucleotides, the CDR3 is TGTGCCAGCAGCTTCGACAGGGGAATATACGAGCAGTACTTC. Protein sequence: CASSFDRGIYEQYF.